The sequence of this T cell receptor (beta chain) was determined in a study of blood T cell repertoires in COVID-19. Study at large: Italy, Spain and the United States were the sources of the convalescent and acute COVID-19 samples. Sample material is recorded as cDNA or gDNA derived from T cells, B-cell-depleted T cells, or PBMCs.

The ends lost 0 bases at V and 8 bases at J; junction bases unmatched: 5. Germline values: CDR1 SGHRS, CDR2 YFSETQ. The CDR3 has 14 amino acids. The authors' processing: Reference gene primers were amplified, and this amplification served to estimate nucleated cell counts. Profiled with immunoSEQ multiplex PCR; TCRdb holds only in-frame clones, not every one. That table is the source of V, J and clone size, and D and trimming were worked out from the DNA. The table includes 130,000 or so clones, around 84% detected once. This sequence originates from a woman of 80 years or more with acute or convalescent COVID-19. The source material was peripheral blood. The V call is TRBV5-1, the J call TRBJ1-2, with 9 bases aligning to TRBD1. CDR3 protein: CASSLEGQGSGYTF. CDR3 nucleotides: TGCGCCAGCAGCTTGGAAGGACAGGGGTCCGGCTACACCTTC.